Here is one TCR beta chain with its context. Its cognate antigen is unknown. Libraries were prepared by immunoSEQ multiplex PCR; TCRdb keeps only in-frame clonotypes and omits some of them. The sample lists under 30,000 clones, about 83% occurring once. This entry belongs to a study of T cell clonotyping in hematopoietic cell transplantation. Study-level background: Cytoreduction preceded collection of pretransplant recipient samples.

The time point denotes: recipient sample about 28 days before transplant, after cytoreduction. General study findings and limits: Without cell sorting, CD4 versus CD8 contributions remain unresolved.

CDR1 SNHLY and CDR2 FYNNEI come from the germline V gene. V shed 7 bases and J 3 bases; nucleotides not matched to a gene: 5. This CDR3 comprises 14 residues. The sample in question was peripheral blood mononuclear cells, obtained before stem cell transplant. The chain joins TRBV2 to TRBJ1-5; TRBD1 agrees at 8 bases. The TCR comes from a woman aged 30 to 39 with chronic myeloid leukemia. Some clones in this sample may be carry-over from other donors' samples. This CDR3 is CASKTGVANQPQHF. DNA of the CDR3: TGTGCCAGCAAGACAGGGGTGGCCAATCAGCCCCAGCATTTT.